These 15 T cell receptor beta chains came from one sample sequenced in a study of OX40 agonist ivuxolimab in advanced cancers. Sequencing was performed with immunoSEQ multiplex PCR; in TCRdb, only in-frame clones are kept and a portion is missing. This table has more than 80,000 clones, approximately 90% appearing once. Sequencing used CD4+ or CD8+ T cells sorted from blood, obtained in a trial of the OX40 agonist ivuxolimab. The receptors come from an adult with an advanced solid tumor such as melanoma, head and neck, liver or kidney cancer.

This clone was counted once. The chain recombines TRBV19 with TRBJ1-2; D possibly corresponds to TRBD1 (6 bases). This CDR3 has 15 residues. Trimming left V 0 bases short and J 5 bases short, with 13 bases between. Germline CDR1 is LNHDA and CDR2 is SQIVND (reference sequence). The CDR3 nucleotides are TGTGCCAGTAGTATAGAGCGGACAGTCTCTTATGGCTACACCTTC. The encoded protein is CASSIERTVSYGYTF.

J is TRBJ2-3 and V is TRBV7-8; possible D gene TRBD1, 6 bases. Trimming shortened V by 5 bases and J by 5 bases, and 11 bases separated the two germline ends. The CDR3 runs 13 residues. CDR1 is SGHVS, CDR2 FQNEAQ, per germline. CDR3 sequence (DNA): TGTGCCAGCAGCCCCCTGACAGGAGATACGCAGTATTTT. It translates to CASSPLTGDTQYF.

The CDR3 loop is CSAGSIEQYF. CDR3 sequence (DNA): TGCAGTGCGGGAAGTATCGAGCAGTACTTC. The rearrangement uses TRBV20-1 and TRBJ2-7; no definite D call. Germline CDR1 DFQATT, CDR2 SNEGSKA (reference sequence). The length of the CDR3 is 10 residues. Trimming cost V 6 bases and J 6 bases, with 9 bases left between them.

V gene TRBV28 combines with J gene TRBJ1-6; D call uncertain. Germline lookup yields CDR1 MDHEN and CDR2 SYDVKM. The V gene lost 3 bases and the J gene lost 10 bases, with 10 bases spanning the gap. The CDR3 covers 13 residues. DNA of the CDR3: TGTGCCAGCAGTTTTGGAACCGGCTCACCCCTCCACTTT. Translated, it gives CASSFGTGSPLHF.

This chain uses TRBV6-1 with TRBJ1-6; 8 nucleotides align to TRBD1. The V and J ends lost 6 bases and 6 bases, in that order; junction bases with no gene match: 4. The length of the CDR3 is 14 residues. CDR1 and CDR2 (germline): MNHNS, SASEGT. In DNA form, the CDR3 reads TGTGCCAGCAGCGAGACAGGGGCTAATTCACCCCTCCACTTT. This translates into CASSETGANSPLHF.

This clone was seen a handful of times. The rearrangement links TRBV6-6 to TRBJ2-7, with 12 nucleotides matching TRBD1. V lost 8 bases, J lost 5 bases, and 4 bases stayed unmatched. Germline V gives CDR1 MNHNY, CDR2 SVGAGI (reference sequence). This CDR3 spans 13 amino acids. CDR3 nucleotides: TGTGCCAGCGCCGGGGACAGGGGGCACGAGCAGTACTTC. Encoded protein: CASAGDRGHEQYF.

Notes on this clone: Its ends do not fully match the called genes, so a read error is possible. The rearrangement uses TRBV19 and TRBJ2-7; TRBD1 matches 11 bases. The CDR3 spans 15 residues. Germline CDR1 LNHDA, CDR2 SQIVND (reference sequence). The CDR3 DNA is TGTGCCAGTAGTGAGGGACAGGGGGGCTCCCACGAGCAGTACTTC. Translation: CASSEGQGGSHEQYF.

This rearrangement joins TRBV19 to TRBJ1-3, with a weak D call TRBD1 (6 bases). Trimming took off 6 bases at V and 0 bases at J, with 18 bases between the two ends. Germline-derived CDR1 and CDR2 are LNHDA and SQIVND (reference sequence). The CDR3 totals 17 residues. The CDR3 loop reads CASRGHGDRSSGNTIYF. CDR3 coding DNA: TGTGCCAGTAGAGGCCACGGTGACAGGAGCTCTGGAAACACCATATATTTT.

CDR3 protein: CASSYGLGGNNEQFF. The DNA for the CDR3 is TGTGCCAGCAGTTACGGTTTAGGGGGAAATAATGAGCAGTTCTTC. The V gene is TRBV6-6, the J gene TRBJ2-1; weak D call: TRBD1 (6 bases). This CDR3 spans 15 amino acids. Trimming removed 2 bases from V and 7 bases from J, with 15 bases in between. Germline CDR1 and CDR2: MNHNY and SVGAGI (reference sequence).

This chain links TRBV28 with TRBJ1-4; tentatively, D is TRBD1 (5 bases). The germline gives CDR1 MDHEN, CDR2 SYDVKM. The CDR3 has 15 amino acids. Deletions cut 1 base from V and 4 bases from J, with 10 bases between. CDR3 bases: TGTGCCAGCAGTTTATCGAGTCAGGGTAATGAAAAACTGTTTTTT. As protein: CASSLSSQGNEKLFF.

The CDR3 sequence is CASSVREGDTQYF. The CDR3 nucleotides read TGTGCCAGCAGCGTTAGAGAGGGGGATACGCAGTATTTT. J is TRBJ2-3 and V is TRBV11-3; possibly TRBD1 or TRBD2 for D (5 bases each). V was pared by 5 bases and J by 6 bases, with 12 bases between. Germline CDR1 and CDR2: SGHNT and YENEEA. This CDR3 is built from 13 residues.

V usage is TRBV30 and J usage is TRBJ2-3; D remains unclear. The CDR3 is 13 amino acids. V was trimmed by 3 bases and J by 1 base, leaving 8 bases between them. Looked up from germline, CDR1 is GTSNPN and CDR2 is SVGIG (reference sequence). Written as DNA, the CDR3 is TGTGCCTGGAGGGCATCGGGCACAGATACGCAGTATTTT. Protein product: CAWRASGTDTQYF.

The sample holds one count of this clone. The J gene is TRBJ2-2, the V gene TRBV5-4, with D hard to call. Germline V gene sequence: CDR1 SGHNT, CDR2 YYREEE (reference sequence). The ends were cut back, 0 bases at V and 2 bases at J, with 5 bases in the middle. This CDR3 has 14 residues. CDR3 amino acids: CASSLEPNTGELFF. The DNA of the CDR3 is TGTGCCAGCAGCTTGGAGCCAAACACCGGGGAGCTGTTTTTT. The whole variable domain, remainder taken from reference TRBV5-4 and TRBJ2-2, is ETGVTQSPTHLIKTRGQQVTLRCSSQSGHNTVSWYQQALGQGPQFIFQYYREEENGRGNFPPRFSGLQFPNYSSELNVNALELDDSALYLCASSLEPNTGELFFGEGSRLTVL.

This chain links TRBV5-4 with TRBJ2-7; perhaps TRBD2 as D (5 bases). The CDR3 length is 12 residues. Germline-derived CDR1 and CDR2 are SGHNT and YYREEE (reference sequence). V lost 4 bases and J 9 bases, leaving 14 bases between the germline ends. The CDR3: CASSTERTVQYF. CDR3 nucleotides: TGTGCCAGCAGCACCGAACGGACTGTGCAGTACTTC.

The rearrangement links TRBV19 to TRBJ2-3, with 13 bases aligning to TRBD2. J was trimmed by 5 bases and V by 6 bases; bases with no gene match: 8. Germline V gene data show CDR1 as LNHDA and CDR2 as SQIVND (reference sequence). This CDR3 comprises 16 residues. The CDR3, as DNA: TGTGCCAGTAGCATCCAACTAGCGGGGGGGCAAGATACGCAGTATTTT. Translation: CASSIQLAGGQDTQYF.